This T cell receptor (beta chain) was recovered during a study of T cell repertoires in cytomegalovirus infection. On the study more broadly: Researchers turned to recently identified HLA-C-restricted CMV epitopes as well as well-studied HLA-B-restricted ones. General study results and limits: Adding up the frequency of public TCR beta families identified people who carried CMV plus the relevant HLA. Dominant in the ex vivo response were TCR beta clonotypes restricted by HLA-C and specific for CMV.

In TCRdb, the reads were re-called with MiXCR into one record per CDR3 protein. The data hold a few hundred thousand distinct CDR3 sequences, with roughly 43% observed a single time. Note on this clonotype: No antigen is known for it.

This clonotype originated in a human donor in good health (CMV status not recorded). Some clones in this sample may be carry-over from other donors' samples. Sequenced material: cultured PBMCs, taken from culture after CMV antigen stimulation.

CDR3 sequence reads: CASSFGLAGGSYNEQFF. The CDR3 nucleotides read TGCGCCAGCAGCTTCGGACTAGCGGGGGGTTCCTACAATGAGCAGTTCTTC. The genes are TRBV5-1 and TRBJ2-1; 14 bases line up with TRBD2. V was pared by 2 bases and J by 1 base, with 2 bases of the junction left unmatched. Germline V gene sequence: CDR1 SGHRS, CDR2 YFSETQ. The CDR3 covers 17 residues.